Listed here are 11 T cell receptor beta chains from one sample, sequenced in a study of cytomegalovirus exposure and HLA in healthy donors. It was with 60 Vbeta and 13 Jbeta primers that the PCR ran. Produced via immunoSEQ multiplex PCR; TCRdb's table is partial and in-frame only. The data show some 200,000 clones, with less than 85% seen just once and 0.6% to 0.65% held by the top ten. Sequencing input: PBMCs. The receptors derive from a man younger than 35 in good health and CMV-seronegative.

This clone was counted between two and nine times. The V and J genes are TRBV4-1 and TRBJ2-3; D is perhaps TRBD2 (5 bases). In germline, CDR1 is MGHRA, CDR2 YSYEKL. V was trimmed by 4 bases and J by 6 bases, leaving 11 bases between them. The CDR3 extends over 13 amino acids. CDR3 nucleotide sequence: TGCGCCAGCAGCCTTCAAGGCGGGGATACGCAGTATTTT. It yields the protein CASSLQGGDTQYF.

This clone was seen a few times. V gene TRBV6-6 combines with J gene TRBJ2-2; 8 nucleotides match TRBD1. The CDR3 has 13 amino acids. Trimming at V came to 7 bases and at J to 3 bases, leaving 1 base not matched to a gene. CDR1 and CDR2 (germline): MNHNY, SVGAGI (reference sequence). CDR3 sequence (DNA): TGTGCCAGCACGACAGGGGACACCGGGGAGCTGTTTTTT. Its translation is CASTTGDTGELFF.

This chain uses TRBV5-1 with TRBJ2-7, with TRBD1 matching over 10 bases. The CDR3 is 16 residues long. The germline V gene encodes CDR1 SGHRS and CDR2 YFSETQ. The V gene end was trimmed by 0 bases and the J gene end by 0 bases; junction bases not matched to a gene: 3. The CDR3 nucleotides read TGCGCCAGCAGCTTGGCGGGACAGGGGAGCTCCTACGAGCAGTACTTC. Protein: CASSLAGQGSSYEQYF.

This chain connects TRBV5-1 to TRBJ1-1; tentative D call: TRBD1 (6 bases). Trimming removed 5 bases at V and 1 base at J, with 21 bases between. The CDR3 runs 17 residues. Germline values: CDR1 SGHRS, CDR2 YFSETQ. The chain's CDR3 is CASSYFSSLDRNTEAFF. CDR3 nucleotides: TGCGCCAGCAGTTATTTCTCATCCCTGGACAGGAACACTGAAGCTTTCTTT.

The genes are TRBV19 and TRBJ2-7; perhaps TRBD2 as D (5 bases). This CDR3 contains 14 residues. Germline CDR1 and CDR2: LNHDA and SQIVND (reference sequence). V was pared by 4 bases and J by 0 bases, with 10 bases between. The DNA for the CDR3 is TGTGCCAGTAGTACCGGGGAGAGCTCCTACGAGCAGTACTTC. It translates to CASSTGESSYEQYF.

The chain couples TRBV19 to TRBJ1-2, with D tentatively TRBD1 (5 bases). Deletions cut 5 bases from V and 3 bases from J, with 22 bases between. Germline V gene lookup returns CDR1 LNHDA and CDR2 SQIVND (reference sequence). The CDR3 extends over 17 amino acids. The CDR3 DNA reads as TGTGCCAGTAGTCGCTCCGTTGCAGGACAACCCTACTATGGCTACACCTTC. It is translated as CASSRSVAGQPYYGYTF.

Note on this clone: Other nucleotide sequences in the sample specify the same CDR3. This chain uses TRBV19 with TRBJ1-2; the match to TRBD1 covers 7 bases. The CDR3 has 14 amino acids. Looked up from germline, CDR1 is LNHDA and CDR2 is SQIVND (reference sequence). The V gene end was trimmed by 6 bases and the J gene end by 7 bases; junction bases not matched to a gene: 11. The CDR3 protein is CASRDPGTVRGYTF. In nucleotides, the CDR3 is TGTGCCAGTAGGGACCCCGGGACAGTTCGTGGCTACACCTTC.

Concerning this clone: Germline and junction disagree at one end, which may indicate a read error. This chain uses TRBV7-9 with TRBJ2-5, with 7 positions matching TRBD2. This CDR3 has 13 amino acids. CDR1 is SEHNR, CDR2 FQNEAQ, per germline (reference sequence). CDR3 coding DNA: TGTTCCAGCAGCTTCGGGGGAGGGGAGACCCAGTACTTC. The encoded protein is CSSSFGGGETQYF.

This clone has only one observation. This chain connects TRBV7-8 to TRBJ2-7; TRBD2 agrees at 9 bases. The CDR3 totals 15 residues. Germline V lookup: CDR1 SGHVS, CDR2 FQNEAQ. The junction had 5 bases not matched to a gene; V was cut back by 5 bases and J by 0 bases. In DNA, the CDR3 is TGTGCCAGCAGCCCTGTAGCGGGGGACTCCTACGAGCAGTACTTC. Translated, it gives CASSPVAGDSYEQYF.

The chain uses TRBV10-3 and TRBJ1-1; D remains unclear. CDR1 and CDR2 from the germline V gene are ENHRY and SYGVKD. The CDR3 loop spans 10 amino acids. The V end lost 10 bases, the J end lost 1 base, and 4 bases lay between the germline ends. Here the CDR3 DNA reads TGTGCCACTCGGAACACTGAAGCTTTCTTT. Residues: CATRNTEAFF.

The chain combines TRBV7-2 with TRBJ1-5, with D possibly matching TRBD1 (5 bases). Per germline, CDR1 SGHTA and CDR2 FQGNSA. Trimming removed 8 bases at V and 6 bases at J, with 14 bases between. The CDR3 runs 13 residues. The CDR3 loop reads CASGRNGGQPQHF. The CDR3 region has the DNA TGTGCCAGCGGGAGGAATGGGGGTCAGCCCCAGCATTTT.